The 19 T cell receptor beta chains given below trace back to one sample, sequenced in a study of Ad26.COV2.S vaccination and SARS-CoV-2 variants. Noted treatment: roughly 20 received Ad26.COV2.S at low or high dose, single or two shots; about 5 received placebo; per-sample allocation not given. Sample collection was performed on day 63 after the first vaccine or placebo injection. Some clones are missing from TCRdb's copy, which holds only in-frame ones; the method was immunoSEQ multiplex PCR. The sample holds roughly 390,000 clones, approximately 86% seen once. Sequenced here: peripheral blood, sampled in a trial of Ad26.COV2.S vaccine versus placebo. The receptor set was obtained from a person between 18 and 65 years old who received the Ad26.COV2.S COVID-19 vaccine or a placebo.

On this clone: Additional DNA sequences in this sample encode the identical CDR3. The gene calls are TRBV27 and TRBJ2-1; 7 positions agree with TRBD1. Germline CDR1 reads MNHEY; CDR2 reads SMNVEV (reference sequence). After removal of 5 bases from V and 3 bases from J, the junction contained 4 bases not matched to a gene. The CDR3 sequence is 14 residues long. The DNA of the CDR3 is TGTGCCAGCAGTCGGGACAGAGGCTACAATGAGCAGTTCTTC. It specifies CASSRDRGYNEQFF.

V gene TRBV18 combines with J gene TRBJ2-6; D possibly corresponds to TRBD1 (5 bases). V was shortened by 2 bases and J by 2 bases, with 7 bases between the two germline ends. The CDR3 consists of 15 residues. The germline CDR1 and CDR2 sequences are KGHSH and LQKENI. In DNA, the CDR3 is TGTGCCAGCTCACCATCAGGGACTGGGGCCAACGTCCTGACTTTC. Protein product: CASSPSGTGANVLTF. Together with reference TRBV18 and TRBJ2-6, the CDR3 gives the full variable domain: NAGVMQNPRHLVRRRGQEARLRCSPMKGHSHVYWYRQLPEEGLKFMVYLQKENIIDESGMPKERFSAEFPKEGPSILRIQQVVRGDSAAYFCASSPSGTGANVLTFGAGSRLTVL.

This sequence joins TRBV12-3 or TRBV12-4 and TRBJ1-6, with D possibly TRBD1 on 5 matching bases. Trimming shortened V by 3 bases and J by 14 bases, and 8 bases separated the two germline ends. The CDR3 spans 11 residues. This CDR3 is CASSFRGALHF. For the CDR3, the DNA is TGTGCCAGCAGTTTCCGGGGGGCCCTCCACTTT.

CDR3 bases: TGTGCCAGCAGCTTACGGGGGGAAGCAGAAGAGACCCAGTACTTC. Protein product: CASSLRGEAEETQYF. The genes are TRBV7-2 and TRBJ2-5; 7 nucleotides align to TRBD2. The CDR3 loop spans 15 amino acids. Trimming took 2 bases from V and 3 from J; bases not matched to a gene: 6. From germline, CDR1 is SGHTA and CDR2 FQGNSA.

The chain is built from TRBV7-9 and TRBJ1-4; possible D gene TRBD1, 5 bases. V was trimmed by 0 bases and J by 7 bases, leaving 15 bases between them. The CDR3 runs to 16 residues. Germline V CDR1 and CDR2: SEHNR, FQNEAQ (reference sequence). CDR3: CASSLARQFGPEKLFF. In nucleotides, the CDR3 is TGTGCCAGCAGCTTAGCCCGACAGTTCGGACCTGAAAAACTGTTTTTT.

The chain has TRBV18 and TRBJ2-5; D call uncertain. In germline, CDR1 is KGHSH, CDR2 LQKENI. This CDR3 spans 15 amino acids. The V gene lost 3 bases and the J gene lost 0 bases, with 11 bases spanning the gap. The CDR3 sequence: CASSPQSTDQETQYF. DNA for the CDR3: TGTGCCAGCTCACCCCAATCAACAGACCAAGAGACCCAGTACTTC.

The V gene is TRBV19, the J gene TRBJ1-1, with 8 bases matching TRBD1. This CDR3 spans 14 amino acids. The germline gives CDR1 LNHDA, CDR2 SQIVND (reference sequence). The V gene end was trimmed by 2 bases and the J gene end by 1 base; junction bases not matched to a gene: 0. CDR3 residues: CASSITGGNTEAFF. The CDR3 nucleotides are TGTGCCAGTAGTATAACAGGGGGGAACACTGAAGCTTTCTTT.

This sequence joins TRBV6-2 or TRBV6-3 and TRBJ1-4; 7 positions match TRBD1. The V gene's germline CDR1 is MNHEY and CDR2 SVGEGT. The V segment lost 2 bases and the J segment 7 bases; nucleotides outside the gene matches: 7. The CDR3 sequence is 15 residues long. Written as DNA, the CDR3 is TGTGCCAGCAGTTACCTACAGGGGCCTGGTGAAAAACTGTTTTTT. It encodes CASSYLQGPGEKLFF.

The DNA for the CDR3 is TGTGCCAGCAGTGAAGTGAACAGCCATAGCAATCAGCCCCAGCATTTT. It yields the protein CASSEVNSHSNQPQHF. The chain has TRBV2 and TRBJ1-5; D gene uncertain. This CDR3 spans 16 amino acids. V was trimmed by 1 base and J by 0 bases, leaving 10 bases between them. Germline V gives CDR1 SNHLY, CDR2 FYNNEI.

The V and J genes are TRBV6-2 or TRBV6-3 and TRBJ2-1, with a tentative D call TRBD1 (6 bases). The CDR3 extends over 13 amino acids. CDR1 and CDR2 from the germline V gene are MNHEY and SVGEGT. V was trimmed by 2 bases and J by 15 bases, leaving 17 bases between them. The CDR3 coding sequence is TGTGCCAGCAGTTACACGAGGACAGCCGAGGGGTTCTTC. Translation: CASSYTRTAEGFF.

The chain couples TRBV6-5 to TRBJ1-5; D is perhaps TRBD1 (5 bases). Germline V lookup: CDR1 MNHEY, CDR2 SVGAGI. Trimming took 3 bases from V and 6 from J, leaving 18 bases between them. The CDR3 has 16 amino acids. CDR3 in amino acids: CASSYYTGTATQPQHF. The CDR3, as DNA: TGTGCCAGCAGTTATTATACCGGGACCGCAACTCAGCCCCAGCATTTT.

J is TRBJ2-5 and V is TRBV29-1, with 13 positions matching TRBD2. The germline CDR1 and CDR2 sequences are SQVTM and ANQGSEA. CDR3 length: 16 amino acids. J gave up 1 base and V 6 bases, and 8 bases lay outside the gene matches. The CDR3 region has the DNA TGCAGCGTGGTACTAGCGGGGGGGCCCCTCCAAGAGACCCAGTACTTC. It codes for CSVVLAGGPLQETQYF.

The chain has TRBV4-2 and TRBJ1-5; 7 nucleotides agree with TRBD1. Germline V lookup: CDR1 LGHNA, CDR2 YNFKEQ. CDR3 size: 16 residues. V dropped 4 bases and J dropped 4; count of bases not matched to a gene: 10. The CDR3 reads CASSPFQGTVNQPQHF. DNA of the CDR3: TGTGCCAGCAGCCCTTTTCAAGGGACAGTTAATCAGCCCCAGCATTTT.

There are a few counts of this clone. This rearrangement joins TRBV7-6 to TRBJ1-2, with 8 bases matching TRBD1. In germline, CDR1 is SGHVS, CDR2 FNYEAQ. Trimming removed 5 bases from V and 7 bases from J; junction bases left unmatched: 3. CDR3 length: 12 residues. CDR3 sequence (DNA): TGTGCCAGCAGCCCCGGGACAGGTGGCTACACCTTC. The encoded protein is CASSPGTGGYTF.

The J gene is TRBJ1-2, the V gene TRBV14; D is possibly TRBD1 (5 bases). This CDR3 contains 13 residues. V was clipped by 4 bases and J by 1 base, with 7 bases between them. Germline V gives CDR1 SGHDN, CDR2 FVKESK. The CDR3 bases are TGTGCCAGCAGCCCGGACATTAACTATGGCTACACCTTC. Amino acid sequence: CASSPDINYGYTF.

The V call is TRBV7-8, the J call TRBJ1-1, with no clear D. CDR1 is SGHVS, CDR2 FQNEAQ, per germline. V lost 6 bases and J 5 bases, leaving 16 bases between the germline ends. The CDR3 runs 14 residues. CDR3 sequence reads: CASSMGPGGTEAFF. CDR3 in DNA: TGTGCCAGCAGTATGGGCCCCGGAGGGACTGAAGCTTTCTTT.

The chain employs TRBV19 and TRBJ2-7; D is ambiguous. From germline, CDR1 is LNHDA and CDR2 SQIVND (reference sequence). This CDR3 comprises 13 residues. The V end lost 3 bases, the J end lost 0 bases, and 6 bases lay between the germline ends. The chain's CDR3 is CASSILFSYEQYF. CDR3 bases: TGTGCCAGTAGTATCCTTTTCTCCTACGAGCAGTACTTC.

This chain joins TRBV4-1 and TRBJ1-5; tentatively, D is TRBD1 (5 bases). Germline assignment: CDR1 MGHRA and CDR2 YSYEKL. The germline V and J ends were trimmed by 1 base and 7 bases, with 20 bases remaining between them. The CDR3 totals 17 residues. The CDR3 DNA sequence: TGCGCCAGCAGCCAAGGTGGTAGGGGAAGAAAATACCAGCCCCAGCATTTT. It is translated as CASSQGGRGRKYQPQHF.

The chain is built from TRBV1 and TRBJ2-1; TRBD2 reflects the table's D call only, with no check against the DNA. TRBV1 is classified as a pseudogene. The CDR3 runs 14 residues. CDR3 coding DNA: TGCACCAGCAGCCAGGGGAGCTCCTACAATGAGCAGTTCTTC. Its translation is CTSSQGSSYNEQFF.